This T cell receptor beta chain was identified in a study of blood T cell repertoires in COVID-19. The assay was immunoSEQ multiplex PCR, and TCRdb's table has in-frame clones only and misses some. The sample has under 250,000 clones, around 85% seen once. Germline V gives CDR1 SGHNT, CDR2 YENEEA. The CDR3 consists of 18 residues. V was pared by 5 bases and J by 4 bases, with 11 bases of the junction left unmatched. The sample taken for sequencing was peripheral blood. This sequence originates from a man in his sixties with acute or convalescent COVID-19. The chain recombines TRBV11-3 with TRBJ1-6; 10 bases agree with TRBD1. CDR3 in DNA: TGTGCCAGCAGCAAAACCGACAGGGGGCCAGGGTATAATTCACCCCTCCACTTT. Translating gives CASSKTDRGPGYNSPLHF. Using reference TRBV11-3 and TRBJ1-6 for the parts outside the CDR3, the full variable domain is EAGVVQSPRYKIIEKKQPVAFWCNPISGHNTLYWYLQNLGQGPELLIRYENEEAVDDSQLPKDRFSAERLKGVDSTLKIQPAELGDSAVYLCASSKTDRGPGYNSPLHFGNGTRLTVT.